This T cell receptor beta chain was documented in a study of cytomegalovirus exposure and HLA in healthy donors. Study background: Earlier work reported approximately 110 million unique TCR beta sequences from approximately 180 million T cells.

Findings and caveats of the study: CMV serostatus was the only immune exposure information that was available. Many donors carried some public TCRs, although rarity characterized most TCR sequences. Most subjects' HLA-A and HLA-B alleles were reportedly predicted from TCR beta sequences.

60 Vbeta and 13 Jbeta primers were used in PCR. The repertoire was sequenced with immunoSEQ multiplex PCR; TCRdb's copy has only in-frame clones and lacks some. The profile shows more than 85,000 clones, approximately 70% of them singletons. V shed 6 bases and J 1 base; nucleotides not matched to a gene: 18. Looked up from germline, CDR1 is LNHDA and CDR2 is SQIVND (reference sequence). The length of the CDR3 is 19 residues. On this clone: Its antigen is still unknown.

Material: PBMCs. V is TRBV19 and J is TRBJ2-1; 7 positions match TRBD2. This sequence originates from a woman between 18 and 30 years old in good health and CMV-seropositive. The CDR3 reads CASRSPRVGGSTSYNEQFF. As DNA, the CDR3 is TGTGCCAGTAGATCCCCTAGAGTTGGCGGGAGTACATCCTACAATGAGCAGTTCTTC.